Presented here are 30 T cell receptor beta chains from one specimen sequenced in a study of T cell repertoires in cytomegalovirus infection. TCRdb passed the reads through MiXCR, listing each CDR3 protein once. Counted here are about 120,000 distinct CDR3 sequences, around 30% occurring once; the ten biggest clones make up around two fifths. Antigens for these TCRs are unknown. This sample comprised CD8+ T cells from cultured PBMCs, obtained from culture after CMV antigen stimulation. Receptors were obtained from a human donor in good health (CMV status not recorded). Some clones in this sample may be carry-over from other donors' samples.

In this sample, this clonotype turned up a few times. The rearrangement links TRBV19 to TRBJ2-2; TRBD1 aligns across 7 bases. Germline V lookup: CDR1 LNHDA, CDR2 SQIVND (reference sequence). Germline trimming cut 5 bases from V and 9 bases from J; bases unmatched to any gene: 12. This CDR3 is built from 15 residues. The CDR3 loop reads CASSPGGRDLRELFF. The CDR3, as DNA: TGTGCCAGTAGTCCAGGGGGTAGGGATCTAAGGGAGCTGTTTTTT.

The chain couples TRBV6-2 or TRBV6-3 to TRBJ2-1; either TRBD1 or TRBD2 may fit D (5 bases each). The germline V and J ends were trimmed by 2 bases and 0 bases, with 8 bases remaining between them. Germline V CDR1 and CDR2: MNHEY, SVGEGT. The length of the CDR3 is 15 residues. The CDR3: CASSYGDLSYNEQFF. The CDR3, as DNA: TGTGCCAGCAGTTACGGGGACCTCTCCTACAATGAGCAGTTCTTC.

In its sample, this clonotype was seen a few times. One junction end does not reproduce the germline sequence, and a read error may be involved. This chain's CDR3 is CASSFRDSSSEQYF. DNA for the CDR3: TGTGCCAGCAGTTTCCGGGACAGTTCCTCCGAGCAGTACTTC. This chain links TRBV6-1 with TRBJ2-7, with TRBD1 matching over 7 bases. Germline lookup yields CDR1 MNHNS and CDR2 SASEGT. This CDR3 has 14 residues.

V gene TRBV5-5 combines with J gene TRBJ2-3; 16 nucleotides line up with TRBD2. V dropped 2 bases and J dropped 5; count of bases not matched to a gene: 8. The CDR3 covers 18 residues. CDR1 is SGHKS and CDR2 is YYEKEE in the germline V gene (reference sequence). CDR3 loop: CASSFSGTSGGAEDTQYF. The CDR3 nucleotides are TGTGCCAGCAGCTTCTCCGGGACTAGCGGGGGGGCGGAAGATACGCAGTATTTT.

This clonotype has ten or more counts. CDR3: CASSQVWTVPKNYGYTF. The CDR3 DNA is TGCGCCAGCAGCCAAGTCTGGACAGTTCCGAAGAACTATGGCTACACCTTC. The V gene is TRBV4-1, the J gene TRBJ1-2, with D possibly TRBD1 on 6 matching bases. The V and J ends lost 1 base and 2 bases respectively, with 17 bases between them. Germline V lookup: CDR1 MGHRA, CDR2 YSYEKL. The CDR3 covers 17 residues.

As DNA, the CDR3 is TGTGCCAGCGCGCCCCGTGGGGCAGGGACCGGGGAGCTGTTTTTT. Amino acid sequence: CASAPRGAGTGELFF. The rearrangement uses TRBV12-3 or TRBV12-4 and TRBJ2-2; weak D call: TRBD1 (5 bases). This CDR3 has 15 amino acids. Trimming stripped 8 bases from V and 5 bases from J, with 18 bases between.

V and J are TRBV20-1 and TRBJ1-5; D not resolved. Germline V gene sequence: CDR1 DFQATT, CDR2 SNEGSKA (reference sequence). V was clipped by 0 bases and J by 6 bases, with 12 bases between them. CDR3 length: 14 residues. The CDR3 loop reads CSARDPGVSQPQHF. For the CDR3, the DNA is TGCAGTGCTAGAGATCCGGGCGTGTCTCAGCCCCAGCATTTT.

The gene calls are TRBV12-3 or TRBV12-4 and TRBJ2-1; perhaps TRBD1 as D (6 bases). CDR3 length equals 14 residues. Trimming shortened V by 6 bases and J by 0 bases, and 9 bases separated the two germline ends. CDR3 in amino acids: CASSDRSSYNEQFF. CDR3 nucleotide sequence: TGTGCCAGCAGCGACAGGAGCTCCTACAATGAGCAGTTCTTC.

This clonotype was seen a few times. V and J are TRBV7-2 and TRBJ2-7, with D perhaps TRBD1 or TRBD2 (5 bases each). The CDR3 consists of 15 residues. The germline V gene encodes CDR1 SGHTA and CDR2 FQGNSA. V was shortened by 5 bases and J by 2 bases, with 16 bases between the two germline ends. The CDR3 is CASSTSGTGPYEQYF. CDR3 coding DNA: TGTGCCAGCAGCACATCCGGGACGGGACCCTACGAGCAGTACTTC.

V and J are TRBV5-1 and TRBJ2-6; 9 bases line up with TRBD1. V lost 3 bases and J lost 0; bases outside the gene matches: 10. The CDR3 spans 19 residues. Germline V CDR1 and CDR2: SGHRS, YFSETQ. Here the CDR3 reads CASSSDRGGTGSGANVLTF. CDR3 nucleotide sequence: TGCGCCAGCAGCTCCGACAGGGGGGGAACGGGCTCTGGGGCCAACGTCCTGACTTTC.

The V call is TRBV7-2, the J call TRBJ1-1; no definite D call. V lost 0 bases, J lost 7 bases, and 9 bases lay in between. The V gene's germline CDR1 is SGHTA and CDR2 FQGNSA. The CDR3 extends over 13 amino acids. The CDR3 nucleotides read TGTGCCAGCAGCTTAGCGCGAGGGATTGAAGCTTTCTTT. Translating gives CASSLARGIEAFF.

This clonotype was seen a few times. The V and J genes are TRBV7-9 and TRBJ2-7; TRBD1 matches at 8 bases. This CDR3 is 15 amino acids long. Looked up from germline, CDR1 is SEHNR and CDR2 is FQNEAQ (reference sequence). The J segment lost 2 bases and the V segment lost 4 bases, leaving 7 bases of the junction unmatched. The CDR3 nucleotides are TGTGCCAGCAGCTCGAGGGACAGGTTCCCCTACGAGCAGTACTTC. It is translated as CASSSRDRFPYEQYF.

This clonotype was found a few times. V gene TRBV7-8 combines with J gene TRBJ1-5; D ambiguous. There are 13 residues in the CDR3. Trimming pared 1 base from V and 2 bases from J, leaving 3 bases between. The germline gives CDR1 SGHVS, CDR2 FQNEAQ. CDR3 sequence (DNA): TGTGCCAGCAGCTTAGATGGCAATCAGCCCCAGCATTTT. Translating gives CASSLDGNQPQHF.

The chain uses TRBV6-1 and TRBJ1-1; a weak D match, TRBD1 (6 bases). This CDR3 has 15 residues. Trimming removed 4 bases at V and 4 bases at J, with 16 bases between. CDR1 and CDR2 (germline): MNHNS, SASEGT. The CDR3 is CASSGDRGAPTEAFF. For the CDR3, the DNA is TGTGCCAGCAGTGGAGACCGGGGGGCGCCCACTGAAGCTTTCTTT.

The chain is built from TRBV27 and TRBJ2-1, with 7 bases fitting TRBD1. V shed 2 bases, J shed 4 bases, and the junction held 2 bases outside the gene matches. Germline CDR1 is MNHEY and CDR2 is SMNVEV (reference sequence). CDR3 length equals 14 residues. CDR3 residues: CASSLGTAYNEQFF. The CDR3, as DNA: TGTGCCAGCAGTTTAGGGACAGCTTACAATGAGCAGTTCTTC.

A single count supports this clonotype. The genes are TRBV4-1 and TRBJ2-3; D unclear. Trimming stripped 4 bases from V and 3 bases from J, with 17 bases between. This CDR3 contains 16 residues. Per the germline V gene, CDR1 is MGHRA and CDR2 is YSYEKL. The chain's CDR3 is CASSPLSLMGTDTQYF. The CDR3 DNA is TGCGCCAGCAGCCCGTTGAGTCTTATGGGGACAGATACGCAGTATTTT.

The CDR3 coding sequence is TGTGCCAGCAGCTCGCGCCAAGCCGTCCGAAGAGGGAATTACGAGCAGTTCTTC. Protein sequence: CASSSRQAVRRGNYEQFF. V and J are TRBV7-8 and TRBJ2-1, with D possibly matching TRBD2 (5 bases). The CDR3 has 18 residues. Between the trimmed V and J ends, which lost 4 bases and 10 bases, there was a span of 29 bases. Germline CDR1 reads SGHVS; CDR2 reads FQNEAQ.

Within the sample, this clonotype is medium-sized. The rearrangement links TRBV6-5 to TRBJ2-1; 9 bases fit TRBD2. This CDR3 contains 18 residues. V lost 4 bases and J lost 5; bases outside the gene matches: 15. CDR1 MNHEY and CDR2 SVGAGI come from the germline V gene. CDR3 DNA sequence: TGTGCCAGCAGTTCGGGACTGGCTAGCGGGGATCTCAACAATGAGCAGTTCTTC. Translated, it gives CASSSGLASGDLNNEQFF.

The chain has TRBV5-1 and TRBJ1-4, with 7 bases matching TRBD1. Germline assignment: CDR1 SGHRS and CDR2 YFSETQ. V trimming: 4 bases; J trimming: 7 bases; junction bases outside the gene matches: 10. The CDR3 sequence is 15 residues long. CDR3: CASSVRDSRAEKLFF. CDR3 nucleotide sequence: TGCGCCAGCAGCGTCCGGGACAGTCGCGCTGAAAAACTGTTTTTT.

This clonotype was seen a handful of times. The CDR3 loop reads CASSSVGGYEQYF. CDR3 DNA sequence: TGTGCCAGCAGTTCCGTCGGGGGCTACGAGCAGTACTTC. The gene calls are TRBV12-3 or TRBV12-4 and TRBJ2-7; weak D call: TRBD2 (6 bases). The CDR3 spans 13 residues. The germline V and J ends were trimmed by 4 bases and 3 bases, with 10 bases remaining between them.

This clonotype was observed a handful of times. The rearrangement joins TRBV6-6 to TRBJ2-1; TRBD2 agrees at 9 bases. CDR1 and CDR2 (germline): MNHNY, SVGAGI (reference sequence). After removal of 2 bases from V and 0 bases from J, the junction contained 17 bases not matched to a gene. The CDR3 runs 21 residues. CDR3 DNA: TGTGCCAGCAGTTACGATAGGGGGACTAGCTCCGTTAGCCTCTCCTACAATGAGCAGTTCTTC. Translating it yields CASSYDRGTSSVSLSYNEQFF.

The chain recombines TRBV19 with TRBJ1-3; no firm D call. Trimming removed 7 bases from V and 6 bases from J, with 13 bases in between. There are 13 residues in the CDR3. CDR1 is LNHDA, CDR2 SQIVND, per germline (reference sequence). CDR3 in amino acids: CASMEVGENTIYF. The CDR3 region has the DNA TGTGCCAGTATGGAGGTGGGCGAAAACACCATATATTTT.

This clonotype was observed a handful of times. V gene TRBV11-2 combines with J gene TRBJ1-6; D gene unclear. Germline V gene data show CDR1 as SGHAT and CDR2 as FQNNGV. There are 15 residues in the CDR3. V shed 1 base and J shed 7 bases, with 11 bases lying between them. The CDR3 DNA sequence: TGTGCCAGCAGCTTAGGTCCAACGGCCAATTCACCCCTCCACTTT. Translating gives CASSLGPTANSPLHF.

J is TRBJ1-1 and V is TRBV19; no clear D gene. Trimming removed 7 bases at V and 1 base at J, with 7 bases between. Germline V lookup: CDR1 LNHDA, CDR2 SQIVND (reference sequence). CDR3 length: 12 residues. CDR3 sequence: CASKDGNTEAFF. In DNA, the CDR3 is TGTGCCAGTAAAGACGGGAACACTGAAGCTTTCTTT.

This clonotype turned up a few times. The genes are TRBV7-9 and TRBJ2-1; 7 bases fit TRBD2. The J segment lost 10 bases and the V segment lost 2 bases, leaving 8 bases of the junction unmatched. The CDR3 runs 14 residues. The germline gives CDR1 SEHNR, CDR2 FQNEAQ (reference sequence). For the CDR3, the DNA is TGTGCCAGCAGCTTATCACTAGCGCCTCTGGAGCAGTTCTTC. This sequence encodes CASSLSLAPLEQFF.

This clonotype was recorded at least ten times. CDR3 amino acids: CASSHGTGVGYTF. For the CDR3, the DNA is TGTGCCAGCAGCCACGGGACAGGGGTTGGCTACACCTTC. V is TRBV7-8 and J is TRBJ1-2, with 10 bases lining up with TRBD1. V lost 5 bases and J lost 7; bases outside the gene matches: 4. The CDR3 is made up of 13 amino acids. Per germline, CDR1 SGHVS and CDR2 FQNEAQ.

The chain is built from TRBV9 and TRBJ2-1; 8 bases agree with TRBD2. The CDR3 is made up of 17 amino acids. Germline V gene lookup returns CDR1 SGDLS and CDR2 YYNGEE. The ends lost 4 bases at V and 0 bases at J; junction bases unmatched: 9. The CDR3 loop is CASSSQISGDSYNEQFF. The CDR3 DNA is TGTGCCAGCAGCTCACAAATTAGCGGGGACTCCTACAATGAGCAGTTCTTC.

CDR3 DNA: TGTGCCAGCAGCTTAGCGTATAGAGGGGGTTTCAACGAGCAGTACTTC. It codes for CASSLAYRGGFNEQYF. The V and J genes are TRBV11-2 and TRBJ2-7, with a weak D call TRBD1 (6 bases). The germline V gene has CDR1 SGHAT and CDR2 FQNNGV. CDR3 size: 16 residues. Trimming stripped 1 base from V and 5 bases from J, with 18 bases between.

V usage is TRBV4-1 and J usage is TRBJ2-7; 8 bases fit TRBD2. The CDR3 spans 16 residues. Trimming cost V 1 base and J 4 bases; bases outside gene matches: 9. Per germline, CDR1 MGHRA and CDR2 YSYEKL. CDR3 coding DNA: TGCGCCAGCAGCCAAGGGACGACTAGCGCAACATACGAGCAGTACTTC. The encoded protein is CASSQGTTSATYEQYF.

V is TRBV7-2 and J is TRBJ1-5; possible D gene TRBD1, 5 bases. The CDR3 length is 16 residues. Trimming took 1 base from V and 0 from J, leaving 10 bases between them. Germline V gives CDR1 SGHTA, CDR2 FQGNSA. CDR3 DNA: TGTGCCAGCAGCTTAGACGGGGACTATAGCAATCAGCCCCAGCATTTT. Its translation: CASSLDGDYSNQPQHF.